This entry lists 21 T cell receptor beta chains sequenced from one sample in a study of blood T cell repertoires in COVID-19. The protocol was immunoSEQ multiplex PCR, while the TCRdb copy is restricted to in-frame clones and leaves out a portion. Among around 240,000 clones listed, just under 90% were seen once. The sequencing sample was made of PBMCs or T cells enriched from blood (not recorded which). The source is a man aged 50-60 years who had been exposed to COVID-19.

This clone was seen only once. The V gene is TRBV11-2, the J gene TRBJ1-5; 8 nucleotides agree with TRBD1. J gave up 1 base and V 1 base, and 0 bases lay outside the gene matches. CDR3 length: 15 amino acids. Per germline, CDR1 SGHAT and CDR2 FQNNGV. The CDR3 bases are TGTGCCAGCAGCTTAGGGACAGGGAGCAATCAGCCCCAGCATTTT. Protein sequence: CASSLGTGSNQPQHF.

The chain uses TRBV30 and TRBJ2-1; D possibly corresponds to TRBD2 (7 bases). Germline CDR1 is GTSNPN and CDR2 is SVGIG (reference sequence). Trimming removed 0 bases from V and 9 bases from J, with 12 bases in between. The CDR3 is 13 residues long. This CDR3 is CAWSVGGPSEQFF. The CDR3 region has the DNA TGTGCCTGGAGTGTGGGGGGGCCTAGTGAGCAGTTCTTC.

The chain employs TRBV6-5 and TRBJ2-7, with TRBD1 matching over 9 bases. After removal of 8 bases from V and 1 base from J, the junction contained 9 bases not matched to a gene. Germline loops: CDR1 MNHEY, CDR2 SVGAGI. This CDR3 has 15 residues. The CDR3 loop is CASSKAGTGSYEQYF. The CDR3 DNA reads as TGTGCCAGCTCCAAAGCGGGGACAGGGTCCTACGAGCAGTACTTC.

The rearrangement links TRBV28 to TRBJ1-5, with D possibly matching TRBD1 (5 bases). V lost 4 bases and J 7 bases, leaving 14 bases between the germline ends. This CDR3 is 14 amino acids long. Germline V lookup: CDR1 MDHEN, CDR2 SYDVKM. The CDR3 DNA sequence: TGTGCCAGCAGTTCCCTCCGGGGGAACCAGCCCCAGCATTTT. Its protein product is CASSSLRGNQPQHF. Variable domain in full (rest from reference TRBV28 and TRBJ1-5): DVKVTQSSRYLVKRTGEKVFLECVQDMDHENMFWYRQDPGLGLRLIYFSYDVKMKEKGDIPEGYSVSREKKERFSLILESASTNQTSMYLCASSSLRGNQPQHFGDGTRLSIL.

This clone has just a few counts. The V gene is TRBV30, the J gene TRBJ1-1; D might be TRBD1 (5 bases). V lost 3 bases, J lost 5 bases, and 13 bases lay in between. Germline lookup yields CDR1 GTSNPN and CDR2 SVGIG (reference sequence). The CDR3 runs to 13 residues. CDR3 residues: CAWSWAGGTEAFF. The CDR3 bases are TGTGCCTGGAGCTGGGCTGGGGGGACTGAAGCTTTCTTT.

The chain combines TRBV4-1 with TRBJ1-1, with 8 bases matching TRBD1. Trimming took 2 bases from V and 3 from J; bases not matched to a gene: 8. The CDR3 loop spans 16 amino acids. The V gene's germline CDR1 is MGHRA and CDR2 YSYEKL. The DNA of the CDR3 is TGCGCCAGCAGCCAAAGAGACAGGGGACGGTACACTGAAGCTTTCTTT. As protein: CASSQRDRGRYTEAFF.

This clone showed up just a few times. V gene TRBV5-1 combines with J gene TRBJ1-1; TRBD1 matches 7 bases. This CDR3 has 16 amino acids. Trimming removed 1 base from V and 2 bases from J; junction bases left unmatched: 8. CDR1 SGHRS and CDR2 YFSETQ come from the germline V gene. CDR3 DNA sequence: TGCGCCAGCAGCTTGATTGAGACAGGGTTAAACACTGAAGCTTTCTTT. This translates into CASSLIETGLNTEAFF.

The V gene is TRBV18, the J gene TRBJ1-1, with D perhaps matching TRBD1 (6 bases). The germline V and J ends were trimmed by 5 bases and 0 bases, with 10 bases remaining between them. This CDR3 comprises 14 residues. CDR1 is KGHSH and CDR2 is LQKENI in the germline V gene. The CDR3 bases are TGTGCCAGCTCAGCGACAGGTTTGAACACTGAAGCTTTCTTT. This sequence encodes CASSATGLNTEAFF.

The chain links TRBV9 to TRBJ2-2; D may be TRBD2 (5 bases). CDR1 and CDR2 from the germline V gene are SGDLS and YYNGEE. CDR3 length equals 16 residues. The V and J ends lost 2 bases and 1 base respectively, with 12 bases between them. This CDR3 is CASSVSSRRNTGELFF. The CDR3 DNA follows: TGTGCCAGCAGCGTCTCTAGCAGGCGGAACACCGGGGAGCTGTTTTTT.

This clone was counted a single time. The chain is built from TRBV30 and TRBJ1-1; 8 bases align to TRBD1. CDR1 and CDR2 from the germline V gene are GTSNPN and SVGIG (reference sequence). This CDR3 is built from 16 residues. V lost 1 base and J lost 5; bases outside the gene matches: 12. The CDR3 is CAWSEPDRTGWTEAFF. The CDR3 DNA reads TGTGCCTGGAGTGAGCCAGATCGGACAGGGTGGACTGAAGCTTTCTTT.

V gene TRBV10-2 combines with J gene TRBJ2-5, with 9 bases lining up with TRBD1. The CDR3 is made up of 16 amino acids. Per germline, CDR1 WSHSY and CDR2 SAAADI. After removal of 2 bases from V and 7 bases from J, the junction contained 11 bases not matched to a gene. CDR3 sequence: CASSENLGQGKGTQYF. The DNA of the CDR3 is TGCGCCAGCAGTGAGAATTTGGGACAGGGAAAGGGGACCCAGTACTTC.

CDR3 sequence (DNA): TGTGCCAGCAGCCCCACAGGGTTTTATGGCTACACCTTC. This translates into CASSPTGFYGYTF. The chain couples TRBV12-3 or TRBV12-4 to TRBJ1-2; the D gene is possibly TRBD1 (6 bases). The CDR3 is 13 residues long. V was pared by 6 bases and J by 5 bases, with 13 bases between.

The rearrangement joins TRBV18 to TRBJ2-5; TRBD2 aligns across 7 bases. The CDR3 contains 14 residues. CDR1 and CDR2 (germline): KGHSH, LQKENI. Trimming removed 5 bases from V and 4 bases from J; junction bases left unmatched: 7. In DNA form, the CDR3 reads TGTGCCAGCTCAGGCGACTTAGCGGGAGAGACCCAGTACTTC. Encoded protein: CASSGDLAGETQYF.

The V gene is TRBV3-1 (or the pseudogene TRBV3-2), the J gene TRBJ1-2; 7 positions match TRBD1. CDR1 and CDR2 from the germline V gene are LGHDT and YNNKEL (reference sequence). The V and J ends lost 0 bases and 4 bases, in that order; junction bases with no gene match: 2. CDR3 length equals 14 residues. In DNA form, the CDR3 reads TGTGCCAGCAGCCAAGAGGGACAGATCTATGGCTACACCTTC. Translated: CASSQEGQIYGYTF.

The V call is TRBV9, the J call TRBJ1-1; 8 nucleotides agree with TRBD1. Germline loops: CDR1 SGDLS, CDR2 YYNGEE. This CDR3 contains 14 residues. Germline trimming cut 4 bases from V and 6 bases from J; bases unmatched to any gene: 8. The CDR3 DNA reads TGTGCCAGCAGCCAACTCCAGGGGGCCTCTGAAGCTTTCTTT. Its translation is CASSQLQGASEAFF.

The rearrangement links TRBV12-3 or TRBV12-4 to TRBJ1-2; D is ambiguous. Between the trimmed V and J ends, which lost 3 bases and 8 bases, there was a span of 10 bases. The CDR3 sequence is 12 residues long. This CDR3 is CASSFTGQGYTF. CDR3 nucleotides: TGTGCCAGCAGTTTTACCGGTCAAGGCTACACCTTC.

The chain combines TRBV5-1 with TRBJ1-6, with 7 nucleotides matching TRBD1. V shed 1 base, J shed 11 bases, and the junction held 6 bases outside the gene matches. The CDR3 runs 14 residues. CDR1 SGHRS and CDR2 YFSETQ come from the germline V gene. The CDR3 sequence: CASSLTGVDTPLHF. CDR3 coding DNA: TGCGCCAGCAGCTTGACAGGGGTGGATACACCCCTCCACTTT. Full variable domain (remainder filled in from reference TRBV5-1 and TRBJ1-6): KAGVTQTPRYLIKTRGQQVTLSCSPISGHRSVSWYQQTPGQGLQFLFEYFSETQRNKGNFPGRFSGRQFSNSRSEMNVSTLELGDSALYLCASSLTGVDTPLHFGNGTRLTVT.

The CDR3 reads CASSLEGQGASEQYF. The CDR3 DNA reads as TGCGCCAGCAGCTTGGAGGGCCAGGGGGCGAGCGAGCAGTACTTC. V and J are TRBV5-1 and TRBJ2-7; 8 bases map to TRBD1. There are 15 residues in the CDR3. The V and J ends lost 0 bases and 6 bases, in that order; junction bases with no gene match: 8. Germline V gene data show CDR1 as SGHRS and CDR2 as YFSETQ.

This clone was recorded only once. The chain couples TRBV9 to TRBJ1-4; tentative D call: TRBD1 (6 bases). The germline V gene has CDR1 SGDLS and CDR2 YYNGEE. V shed 0 bases and J shed 2 bases, with 11 bases lying between them. The CDR3 has 16 residues. Here the CDR3 reads CASSVGGRGTNEKLFF. In nucleotides, the CDR3 is TGTGCCAGCAGCGTAGGGGGGCGAGGGACTAATGAAAAACTGTTTTTT.

This clone has just one count. The rearrangement joins TRBV11-2 to TRBJ2-1, with a possible D match to TRBD1 (8 bases). Germline CDR1 is SGHAT and CDR2 is FQNNGV. The V and J ends lost 3 bases and 7 bases respectively, with 13 bases between them. This CDR3 comprises 14 residues. The CDR3 DNA reads TGTGCCAGCAGCTTTACAGGGGGGGGGAATGAGCAGTTCTTC. Encoded protein: CASSFTGGGNEQFF.

The CDR3 is CASSSGTSVLGDTQYF. CDR3 sequence (DNA): TGCGCCAGCAGCTCCGGGACTAGCGTTTTGGGTGATACGCAGTATTTT. The chain joins TRBV5-1 to TRBJ2-3, with 10 bases matching TRBD2. This CDR3 spans 16 amino acids. In germline, CDR1 is SGHRS, CDR2 YFSETQ. V was pared by 3 bases and J by 6 bases, with 10 bases of the junction left unmatched.